The clone carrying this T cell receptor beta chain was seen only once. This sample was included in a study of T cell responses to AZD1222 COVID-19 vaccine. J lost 5 bases, V lost 4 bases, and 1 base had no gene match. The CDR3 extends over 13 amino acids. Germline CDR1 MNHEY, CDR2 SVGAGI. Sequenced by immunoSEQ multiplex PCR; TCRdb stores in-frame clones only, minus some. This sample has 100,000 to 150,000 clones; over 85% occur once, and the top ten carry 4.4%. The chain has TRBV6-5 and TRBJ1-4, with 7 bases aligning to TRBD1. This TCR was sampled from an adult in good health. The input for sequencing was peripheral blood, taken on day 0 of AZD1222 vaccination. CDR3 protein: CASSFRGNEKLFF. As DNA, the CDR3 is TGTGCCAGCAGTTTCAGGGGGAATGAAAAACTGTTTTTT.